This paragraph reports one T cell receptor beta chain. Profiled with immunoSEQ multiplex PCR; TCRdb holds only in-frame clones, not every one. The table records roughly 250,000 clones, around 87% of them present only once. The record originates from a study of blood T cell repertoires in COVID-19. The CDR3 runs to 15 residues. The J segment lost 6 bases and the V segment lost 3 bases, leaving 11 bases of the junction unmatched. CDR1 and CDR2 (germline): ENHRY, SYGVKD. The V and J genes are TRBV10-3 and TRBJ2-7, with 7 bases identical to TRBD2. This clonotype was obtained from a woman between 50 and 59 years old who had recovered from COVID-19. The sample comprised PBMCs or T cells enriched from blood (not recorded which). The CDR3 is CAISDPGGRFFEQYF. CDR3 coding DNA: TGTGCCATCAGTGACCCTGGCGGGAGATTTTTCGAGCAGTACTTC.